This T cell receptor beta chain was sequenced in a study of blood T cell repertoires in COVID-19. Study in general: The United States, Italy and Spain supplied acute and convalescent COVID-19 samples. Nucleic acid was either cDNA or gDNA, and it came from T cells, B-cell-depleted T cells, or PBMCs.

The V and J ends lost 5 bases and 9 bases, in that order; junction bases with no gene match: 5. Germline V CDR1 and CDR2: GTSNPN, SVGIG (reference sequence). This CDR3 region has 12 residues. In the authors' workflow: Using reference gene primer amplification, nucleated cell counts were estimated. Only in-frame clones appear in the TCRdb table, and some are missing; sequencing was by immunoSEQ multiplex PCR. That table is the source of V, J and clone size, and D and trimming were worked out from the DNA. The data show 440,000 or so clones, about 88% seen once. Seattle cases were enrolled at active infection and followed longitudinally.

Sequenced sample: peripheral blood. The source is a woman aged 40 to 55 with COVID-19, enrolled during active disease. This chain connects TRBV30 to TRBJ2-1; 9 positions match TRBD1. CDR3 in DNA: TGTGCCTGGGGGACAGGGTCACCTGAGCAGTTCTTC. Protein product: CAWGTGSPEQFF.